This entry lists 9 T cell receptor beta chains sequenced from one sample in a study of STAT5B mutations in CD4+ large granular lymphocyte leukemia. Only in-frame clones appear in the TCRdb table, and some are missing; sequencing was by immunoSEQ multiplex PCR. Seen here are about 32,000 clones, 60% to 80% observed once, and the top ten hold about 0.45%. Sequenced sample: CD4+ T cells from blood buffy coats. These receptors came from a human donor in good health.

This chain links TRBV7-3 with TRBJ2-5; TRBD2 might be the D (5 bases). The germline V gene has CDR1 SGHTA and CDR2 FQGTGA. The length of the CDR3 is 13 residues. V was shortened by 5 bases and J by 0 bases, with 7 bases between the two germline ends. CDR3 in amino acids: CASSLDYQETQYF. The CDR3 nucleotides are TGTGCCAGCAGCCTGGACTACCAAGAGACCCAGTACTTC.

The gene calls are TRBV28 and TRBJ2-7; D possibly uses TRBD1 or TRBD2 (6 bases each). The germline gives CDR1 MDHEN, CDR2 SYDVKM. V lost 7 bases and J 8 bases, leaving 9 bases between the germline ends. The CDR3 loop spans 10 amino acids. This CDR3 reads CASTRGQQYF. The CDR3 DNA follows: TGTGCCAGCACCCGGGGGCAGCAGTACTTC.

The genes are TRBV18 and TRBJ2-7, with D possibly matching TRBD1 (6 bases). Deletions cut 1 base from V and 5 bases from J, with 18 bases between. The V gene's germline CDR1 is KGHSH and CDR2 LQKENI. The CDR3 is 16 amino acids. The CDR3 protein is CASSPRAGVRKDEQYF. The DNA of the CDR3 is TGTGCCAGCTCACCACGGGCAGGGGTTCGTAAGGACGAGCAGTACTTC.

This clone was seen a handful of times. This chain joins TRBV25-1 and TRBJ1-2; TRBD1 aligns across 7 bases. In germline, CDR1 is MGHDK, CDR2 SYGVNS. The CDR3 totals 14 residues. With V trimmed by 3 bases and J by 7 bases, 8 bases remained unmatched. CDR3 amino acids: CASSDAWSGGGYTF. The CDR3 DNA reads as TGTGCCAGCAGTGATGCTTGGTCAGGGGGTGGCTACACCTTC.

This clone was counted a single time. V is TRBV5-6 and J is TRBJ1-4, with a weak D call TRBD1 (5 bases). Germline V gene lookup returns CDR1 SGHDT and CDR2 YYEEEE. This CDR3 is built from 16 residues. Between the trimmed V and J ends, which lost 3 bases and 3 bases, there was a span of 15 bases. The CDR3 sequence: CASSWGEEGANEKLFF. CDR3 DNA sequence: TGTGCCAGCAGCTGGGGGGAAGAGGGTGCTAATGAAAAACTGTTTTTT.

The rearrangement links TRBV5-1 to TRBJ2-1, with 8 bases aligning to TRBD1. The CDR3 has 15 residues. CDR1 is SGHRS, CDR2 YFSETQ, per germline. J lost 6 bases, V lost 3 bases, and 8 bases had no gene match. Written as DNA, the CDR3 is TGCGCCAGCAGCTCCGGACAGGGAATGCCCAATGAGCAGTTCTTC. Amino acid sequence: CASSSGQGMPNEQFF.

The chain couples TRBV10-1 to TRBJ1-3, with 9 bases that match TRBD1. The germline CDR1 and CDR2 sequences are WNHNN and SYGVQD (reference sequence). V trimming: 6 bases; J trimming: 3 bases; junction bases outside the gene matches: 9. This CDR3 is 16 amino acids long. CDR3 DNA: TGCGCCAGCAGCCGACACAGGGGGCCCAATGGAAACACCATATATTTT. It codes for CASSRHRGPNGNTIYF.

CDR3 sequence reads: CAWSVLSGAGYGYTF. The DNA of the CDR3 is TGTGCCTGGAGTGTATTGAGCGGCGCAGGATATGGCTACACCTTC. This chain connects TRBV30 to TRBJ1-2, with D unresolved. Germline-derived CDR1 and CDR2 are GTSNPN and SVGIG (reference sequence). Trimming removed 0 bases from V and 5 bases from J, with 16 bases in between. The CDR3 extends over 15 amino acids.

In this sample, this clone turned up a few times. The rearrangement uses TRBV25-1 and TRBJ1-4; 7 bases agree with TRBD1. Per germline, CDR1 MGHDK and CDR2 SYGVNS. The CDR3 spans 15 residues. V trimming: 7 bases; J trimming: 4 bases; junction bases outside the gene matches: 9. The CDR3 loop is CASTTGAQLNEKLFF. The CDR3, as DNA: TGTGCCAGCACCACAGGGGCGCAGCTTAATGAAAAACTGTTTTTT.